This T cell receptor (beta chain) was captured in a study of regulatory T cells in long-lasting Graves disease. Whole-study results and caveats: The persistent group shared about 2,500 public clonotypes, more than the 966 shared by new patients.

The time point is: persistent/refractory GD, antithyroid drugs over 5 years with positive TRAb. TCR sequences were obtained from RNA taken from PBMCs. Construction of TCR beta libraries relied on iRepertoire HTBI primers and on Arm-PCR targeting CDR3 regions. A single record per CDR3 protein comes from TCRdb applying MiXCR to the multiplex PCR reads. The table has hundreds of thousands of distinct CDR3 sequences, approximately 22% seen once; the top ten hold around 12%. This clonotype was counted between two and nine times. Its matching antigen is unknown. V shed 7 bases and J shed 0 bases, with 13 bases lying between them. Germline-derived CDR1 and CDR2 are MNHNS and SASEGT. The CDR3 length is 14 residues.

The specimen comprised peripheral blood mononuclear cells (PBMCs), sampled when the disease was refractory, from a patient treated with antithyroid drugs. The TCR originated in a female donor with Graves disease. The rearrangement joins TRBV6-1 to TRBJ2-7, with D unclear. The CDR3 here is CASTNPTDSYEQYF. Here the CDR3 DNA reads TGTGCCAGCACAAACCCCACAGACTCCTACGAGCAGTACTTC.